This T cell receptor beta chain comes out of a study of prognosis after radiotherapy for stage I lung cancer. Study summary: The study deemed all of its non-small cell lung cancer patients medically inoperable.

CDR3 size: 13 residues. Trimming stripped 3 bases from V and 2 bases from J, with 7 bases between. Within the sample, this clonotype is medium-sized. TCR beta CDR3 amplification from genomic DNA was performed by two-round multiplex PCR. Initially, in first-round PCR, primers specific to each TRBV and TRBJ gene were used. One entry per CDR3 protein results from TCRdb running MiXCR on the multiplex PCR reads. The sample gives 17,000 or so distinct CDR3 sequences, approximately 40% of which show up once; around 40% is in the top ten. This specimen was PBMCs, taken before or after stereotactic body radiation therapy (not recorded which). This TCR was sampled from a donor aged 50 or older with non-small cell lung cancer. This rearrangement joins TRBV12-3 or TRBV12-4 to TRBJ1-2, with a tentative D call TRBD1 (5 bases). CDR3 sequence reads: CASSFGQNYGYTF. Written as DNA, the CDR3 is TGTGCCAGCAGTTTCGGACAAAACTATGGCTACACCTTC.